This is a list of T cell receptor beta chains from one sample in a study of OX40 agonist ivuxolimab in advanced cancers. Only in-frame clones appear in the TCRdb table, and some are missing; sequencing was by immunoSEQ multiplex PCR. The sample lists roughly 56,000 clones, more than 70% seen once, with about 2.7% in the top ten. The source was CD4+ or CD8+ T cells sorted from blood, collected in a trial of the OX40 agonist ivuxolimab. The origin of the receptors is an adult with an advanced solid tumor such as melanoma, head and neck, liver or kidney cancer. Each CDR3 is given with its conserved first and last residue.

j_gene: TRBJ2-5
v_gene: TRBV6-5
CDR3aa: CASRSGQHRGETQYF

j_gene: TRBJ2-7
v_gene: TRBV27
CDR3aa: CASSLRNHEQYF

j_gene: TRBJ2-3
v_gene: TRBV27
CDR3aa: CASSSGTATDTQYF

j_gene: TRBJ2-7
v_gene: TRBV11-1
CDR3aa: CASSLEGTARRSEQYF

j_gene: TRBJ2-7
v_gene: TRBV9
CDR3aa: CASSQTQVGGEQYF

j_gene: TRBJ2-1
v_gene: TRBV6-5
CDR3aa: CASSYSIGVPRPEQFF

j_gene: TRBJ2-3
v_gene: TRBV27
CDR3aa: CASSLWLAPTDTQYF

j_gene: TRBJ1-2
v_gene: TRBV27
CDR3aa: CASSLEGVGGYTF

j_gene: TRBJ2-7
v_gene: TRBV10-3
CDR3aa: CAIMNRGDEQYF

j_gene: TRBJ1-2
v_gene: TRBV6-5
CDR3aa: CASSSRRPRWGYTF

j_gene: TRBJ1-3
v_gene: TRBV5-3
CDR3aa: CARSLQAGSGNTIYF

j_gene: TRBJ1-2
v_gene: TRBV5-8
CDR3aa: CASSLMILSHLTGQGYTF

j_gene: TRBJ2-5
v_gene: TRBV5-1
CDR3aa: CASSPGPGREETQYF

j_gene: TRBJ1-3
v_gene: TRBV5-4
CDR3aa: CASSLGDRGQGNTIYF

j_gene: TRBJ1-2
v_gene: TRBV14
CDR3aa: CASSWDRGYGYTF

j_gene: TRBJ1-5
v_gene: TRBV7-6
CDR3aa: CASSPLAEGQPQHF

j_gene: TRBJ2-3
v_gene: TRBV15
CDR3aa: CATSRDQGYSTDTQYF

j_gene: TRBJ2-7
v_gene: TRBV6-1
CDR3aa: CASNWDRGFYEQYF

j_gene: TRBJ2-5
v_gene: TRBV19
CDR3aa: CATDDQPGLGEETQYF

j_gene: TRBJ2-7
v_gene: TRBV7-2
CDR3aa: CASRQASGGRGQYF

j_gene: TRBJ2-7
v_gene: TRBV5-1
CDR3aa: CASSLLQGGYEQYF

j_gene: TRBJ2-7
v_gene: TRBV7-2
CDR3aa: CASSSSDRHTISYEQYF

j_gene: TRBJ1-2
v_gene: TRBV11-1
CDR3aa: CASSLGGLGYTF

j_gene: TRBJ1-6
v_gene: TRBV19
CDR3aa: CASSLSSYNSPLHF

j_gene: TRBJ1-2
v_gene: TRBV2
CDR3aa: CASSGMGTSYGYTF

j_gene: TRBJ2-3
v_gene: TRBV7-2
CDR3aa: CASSSAGATTQYF

j_gene: TRBJ1-2
v_gene: TRBV28
CDR3aa: CASSGQRSSSQLGYTF

j_gene: TRBJ2-7
v_gene: TRBV11-2
CDR3aa: CASSSTGTVSYEQYF

j_gene: TRBJ2-2
v_gene: TRBV7-3
CDR3aa: CASSPSTGTGELFF

j_gene: TRBJ2-2
v_gene: TRBV5-1
CDR3aa: CASNLQDRLGTGELFF

j_gene: TRBJ2-1
v_gene: TRBV6-5
CDR3aa: CASSTQGGEQFF

j_gene: TRBJ1-5
v_gene: TRBV19
CDR3aa: CASSIVSSGQGHQPQHF

j_gene: TRBJ1-2
v_gene: TRBV7-3
CDR3aa: CASSSAPGQAYGYTF

j_gene: TRBJ2-3
v_gene: TRBV7-8
CDR3aa: CASSLGGMVDTQYF

j_gene: TRBJ2-3
v_gene: TRBV5-4
CDR3aa: CASNPPSEDTQYF